Below, 20 T cell receptor beta chains from the same sample are listed, as sequenced in a study of blood T cell repertoires in COVID-19. The table came from immunoSEQ multiplex PCR; TCRdb's copy has only in-frame clones and leaves some out. Of some 200,000 clones listed, 84% are singletons. The sequencing sample was made of peripheral blood. The receptors derive from an elderly woman with active or convalescent COVID-19.

Here the CDR3 reads CASSITRDRAQYF. The DNA for the CDR3 is TGTGCCAGCAGTATTACCCGGGACAGGGCTCAGTACTTC. The chain has TRBV27 and TRBJ2-7; 9 bases are a match to TRBD1. Germline CDR1 reads MNHEY; CDR2 reads SMNVEV (reference sequence). CDR3 length equals 13 residues. After removal of 5 bases from V and 10 bases from J, the junction contained 9 bases not matched to a gene.

The gene calls are TRBV6-6 and TRBJ2-3, with 8 bases fitting TRBD1. Germline lookup yields CDR1 MNHNY and CDR2 SVGAGI (reference sequence). The CDR3 sequence is 17 residues long. Unmatched junction bases numbered 10, after V lost 5 bases and J lost 0 bases. Here the CDR3 DNA reads TGTGCCAGCAGTCCCCTCCGGACAGGGAGGAGCACAGATACGCAGTATTTT. This gives the protein CASSPLRTGRSTDTQYF.

This clone was counted between two and nine times. This sequence joins TRBV27 and TRBJ2-7, with a tentative D call TRBD2 (6 bases). Trimming cost V 5 bases and J 3 bases, with 17 bases left between them. CDR3 length: 15 amino acids. Germline CDR1 MNHEY, CDR2 SMNVEV (reference sequence). The CDR3, as DNA: TGTGCCAGCAGTCATACCGGGACTGCCAGCTACGAGCAGTACTTC. Amino acids: CASSHTGTASYEQYF.

The chain recombines TRBV3-1 (or the pseudogene TRBV3-2) with TRBJ2-5, with 9 nucleotides matching TRBD2. Trimming cost V 5 bases and J 7 bases; bases outside gene matches: 11. CDR1 is LGHDT and CDR2 is YNNKEL in the germline V gene (reference sequence). The length of the CDR3 is 15 residues. The CDR3 sequence is CASSSHAGGPWTQYF. The CDR3 nucleotides are TGTGCCAGCAGCTCCCATGCGGGGGGGCCATGGACCCAGTACTTC.

Within the sample, this clone is medium-sized. The chain employs TRBV11-3 and TRBJ1-2; D unclear. The germline V and J ends were trimmed by 0 bases and 8 bases, with 13 bases remaining between them. The CDR3 runs 14 residues. The germline gives CDR1 SGHNT, CDR2 YENEEA. CDR3 coding DNA: TGTGCCAGCAGCTTAGATCAGCGGGGTGGCGGCTACACCTTC. Translating gives CASSLDQRGGGYTF. Looking up the rest from reference TRBV11-3 and TRBJ1-2 gives the full variable domain: EAGVVQSPRYKIIEKKQPVAFWCNPISGHNTLYWYLQNLGQGPELLIRYENEEAVDDSQLPKDRFSAERLKGVDSTLKIQPAELGDSAVYLCASSLDQRGGGYTFGSGTRLTVV.

This chain connects TRBV7-2 to TRBJ2-3; D remains ambiguous. Germline-derived CDR1 and CDR2 are SGHTA and FQGNSA. CDR3 length equals 14 residues. The V and J ends lost 1 base and 5 bases respectively, with 10 bases between them. The CDR3 DNA is TGTGCCAGCAGCTTAGTGGTTATCGGAGATACGCAGTATTTT. Protein: CASSLVVIGDTQYF.

This rearrangement joins TRBV28 to TRBJ2-2; D might be TRBD2 (6 bases). The CDR3 spans 14 residues. CDR1 and CDR2 from the germline V gene are MDHEN and SYDVKM. Trimming cost V 6 bases and J 2 bases, with 10 bases left between them. The CDR3 region has the DNA TGTGCCAGCAGGGATAGCGGAAACACCGGGGAGCTGTTTTTT. This translates into CASRDSGNTGELFF.

This clone was seen a handful of times. The V call is TRBV6-6, the J call TRBJ1-5; D unclear. Germline lookup yields CDR1 MNHNY and CDR2 SVGAGI (reference sequence). This CDR3 comprises 13 residues. The V and J ends lost 6 bases and 0 bases respectively, with 6 bases between them. DNA for the CDR3: TGTGCCAGCAGCCCTACTAGCAATCAGCCCCAGCATTTT. Translated: CASSPTSNQPQHF.

In this sample, this clone turned up a few times. The gene calls are TRBV2 and TRBJ2-1, with a tentative D call TRBD2 (6 bases). This CDR3 is 13 amino acids long. Between the trimmed V and J ends, which lost 9 bases and 8 bases, there was a span of 17 bases. CDR1 SNHLY and CDR2 FYNNEI come from the germline V gene. The CDR3 nucleotides are TGTGCCAGTGGGGACTCCCAACGCGATGAGCAGTTCTTC. Its translation: CASGDSQRDEQFF.

The table lists this clone with a few counts. The chain employs TRBV5-5 and TRBJ1-4; 7 bases line up with TRBD1. CDR1 is SGHKS, CDR2 YYEKEE, per germline (reference sequence). The CDR3 extends over 13 amino acids. Trimming at V came to 7 bases and at J to 4 bases, leaving 4 bases not matched to a gene. The CDR3 sequence: CASGTDSNEKLFF. CDR3 DNA sequence: TGTGCCAGCGGGACAGACAGTAATGAAAAACTGTTTTTT.

This chain joins TRBV29-1 and TRBJ2-5; 8 bases line up with TRBD2. The CDR3 totals 13 residues. CDR1 and CDR2 from the germline V gene are SQVTM and ANQGSEA. The ends lost 8 bases at V and 5 bases at J; junction bases unmatched: 10. CDR3 bases: TGCAGCTCTGCGCGGGGGGTTGAGGAGACCCAGTACTTC. It specifies CSSARGVEETQYF.

Only one count was recorded for this clone. The rearrangement joins TRBV18 to TRBJ1-5; 8 bases are a match to TRBD1. V was clipped by 3 bases and J by 5 bases; unmatched bases: 9. The CDR3 runs to 16 residues. The germline gives CDR1 KGHSH, CDR2 LQKENI. The CDR3 loop reads CASSPVEAGGDQPQHF. CDR3 DNA: TGTGCCAGCTCACCGGTTGAGGCAGGGGGCGATCAGCCCCAGCATTTT.

The chain recombines TRBV5-6 with TRBJ1-6; D is ambiguous. Germline lookup yields CDR1 SGHDT and CDR2 YYEEEE. The CDR3 loop spans 14 amino acids. The germline V and J ends were trimmed by 0 bases and 7 bases, with 8 bases remaining between them. CDR3 DNA: TGTGCCAGCAGCTTGGGGCAATCGAATTCACCCCTCCACTTT. Translation: CASSLGQSNSPLHF.

This sequence joins TRBV19 and TRBJ2-1; weak D call: TRBD2 (7 bases). Germline values: CDR1 LNHDA, CDR2 SQIVND (reference sequence). The CDR3 length is 14 residues. V dropped 5 bases and J dropped 8 bases, with 16 bases sitting between them. CDR3 DNA: TGTGCCAGTAGTGCGGGGGCCTATCCCCATGAGCAGTTCTTC. Translated, it gives CASSAGAYPHEQFF.

This clone was found once. The chain links TRBV27 to TRBJ1-6, with 8 positions matching TRBD1. Trimming took 3 bases from V and 7 from J; bases not matched to a gene: 8. The CDR3 has 16 amino acids. Germline V lookup: CDR1 MNHEY, CDR2 SMNVEV (reference sequence). CDR3 protein: CASSFWQGAGNSPLHF. The CDR3 DNA sequence: TGTGCCAGCAGTTTCTGGCAGGGGGCAGGAAATTCACCCCTCCACTTT.

This sequence joins TRBV3-1 (or the pseudogene TRBV3-2) and TRBJ2-1; 11 positions match TRBD2. This CDR3 is 16 amino acids long. V gave up 5 bases and J gave up 2 bases; unmatched junction bases: 5. Per germline, CDR1 LGHDT and CDR2 YNNKEL (reference sequence). Here the CDR3 DNA reads TGTGCCAGCAGCTCAACGACTAGCGGGACCTACAATGAGCAGTTCTTC. Translation: CASSSTTSGTYNEQFF.

The sample holds a few counts of this clone. The chain couples TRBV5-1 to TRBJ2-1, with 9 nucleotides matching TRBD1. With V trimmed by 6 bases and J by 7 bases, 8 bases remained unmatched. The CDR3 sequence is 14 residues long. CDR1 and CDR2 from the germline V gene are SGHRS and YFSETQ. The CDR3, as DNA: TGCGCCAGCACCCCCCGGACAGGGGATAATGAGCAGTTCTTC. Its protein is CASTPRTGDNEQFF.

This rearrangement joins TRBV11-2 to TRBJ2-5; TRBD1 aligns across 7 bases. The CDR3 has 16 residues. Germline CDR1 reads SGHAT; CDR2 reads FQNNGV. V lost 1 base and J lost 5; bases outside the gene matches: 10. CDR3 protein: CASSLGGTGAQETQYF. In nucleotides, the CDR3 is TGTGCCAGCAGCTTAGGGGGAACAGGGGCACAGGAGACCCAGTACTTC.

The chain joins TRBV18 to TRBJ2-1; 9 bases match TRBD2. CDR1 KGHSH and CDR2 LQKENI come from the germline V gene. The junction had 12 bases not matched to a gene; V was cut back by 3 bases and J by 6 bases. The CDR3 runs 17 residues. The CDR3 region is CASSPSRLAGLTNEQFF. In DNA, the CDR3 is TGTGCCAGCTCACCGTCGAGGCTAGCGGGGCTCACCAATGAGCAGTTCTTC.

This clone has only a few counts. The gene calls are TRBV6-5 and TRBJ1-5, with 8 bases fitting TRBD1. The germline V gene has CDR1 MNHEY and CDR2 SVGAGI. The CDR3 is 13 residues long. The J segment lost 8 bases and the V segment lost 9 bases, leaving 9 bases of the junction unmatched. DNA of the CDR3: TGTGCCAGACCCTCAGGGGGCCTAAAGCCCCAGCATTTT. Protein sequence: CARPSGGLKPQHF.